The clone carrying this T cell receptor beta chain was recorded once. A read error may produce the germline difference seen at one junction end. Three rounds of nested PCR, following a modified ARM-PCR protocol, produced the TCRbeta library. TCRdb re-derived calls from the multiplex PCR reads in MiXCR, one entry per CDR3 protein. The sample includes approximately 110,000 distinct CDR3 sequences, roughly 75% of them seen just once. The CDR3 length is 16 residues. Per germline, CDR1 MNHEY and CDR2 SVGEGT. This specimen belongs to a study of tumor and adjacent non-tumor tissue in lung cancer. RNA was extracted from bulk tissue without any cell sorting.

The V gene is TRBV6-2 or TRBV6-3, the J gene TRBJ2-1; 8 positions match TRBD2. This TCR was recovered from a woman aged 55-69 years with non-small cell lung cancer. The material sequenced was lung tumor tissue. The CDR3 spells CASSSGGADSYNEQFF. CDR3 bases: TGTGCGAGCAGTTCGGGAGGGGCTGACTCCTACAATGAGCAGTTCTTC.